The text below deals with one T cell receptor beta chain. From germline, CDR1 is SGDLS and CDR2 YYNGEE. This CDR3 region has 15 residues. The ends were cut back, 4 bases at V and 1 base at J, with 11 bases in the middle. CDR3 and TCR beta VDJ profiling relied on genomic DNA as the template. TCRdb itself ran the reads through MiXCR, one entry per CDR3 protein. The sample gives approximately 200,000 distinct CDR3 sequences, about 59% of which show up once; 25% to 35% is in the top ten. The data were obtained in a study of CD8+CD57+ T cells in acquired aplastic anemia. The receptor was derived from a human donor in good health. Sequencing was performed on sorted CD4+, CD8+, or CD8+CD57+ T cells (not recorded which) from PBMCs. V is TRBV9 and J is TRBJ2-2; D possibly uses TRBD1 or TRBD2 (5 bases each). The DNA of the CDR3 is TGTGCCAGCAGCCCCGGGGCGGGGAACACCGGGGAGCTGTTTTTT. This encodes CASSPGAGNTGELFF. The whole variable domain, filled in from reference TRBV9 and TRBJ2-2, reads DSGVTQTPKHLITATGQRVTLRCSPRSGDLSVYWYQQSLDQGLQFLIQYYNGEERAKGNILERFSAQQFPDLHSELNLSSLELGDSALYFCASSPGAGNTGELFFGEGSRLTVL.